Below are 9 T cell receptor beta chains sequenced from a single sample in a study of shared clonotypes between healthy human individuals. Sequencing used immunoSEQ multiplex PCR; TCRdb keeps in-frame clones, though not all of them. In the table there are about 1.1 million clones, around three quarters of which are singletons. The sequenced sample consisted of memory CD4+ T cells from PBMCs. The subset here: CD45RA-negative fraction. Receptors originate from a man younger than 35 in good health. Some clones in this sample may be carry-over from other donors' samples.

Remarks on this clone: The same CDR3 arises from other DNA sequences in this sample as well. The CDR3 bases are TGCGCCAGCAGCTTGGTTGGGAACGGTGAAAAACTGTTTTTT. This encodes CASSLVGNGEKLFF. This chain connects TRBV5-1 to TRBJ1-4; D remains unclear. Germline assignment: CDR1 SGHRS and CDR2 YFSETQ. V was clipped by 0 bases and J by 7 bases, with 10 bases between them. The CDR3 loop spans 14 amino acids.

This clone was detected only a few times. The chain couples TRBV4-2 to TRBJ1-3; 9 bases are shared with TRBD1. CDR1 LGHNA and CDR2 YNFKEQ come from the germline V gene. The CDR3 extends over 17 amino acids. Germline trimming cut 0 bases from V and 6 bases from J; bases unmatched to any gene: 9. The CDR3 reads CASSQDYTGTGLNTIYF. The CDR3 DNA follows: TGTGCCAGCAGCCAAGATTATACCGGGACAGGGCTAAACACCATATATTTT.

The chain is built from TRBV7-2 and TRBJ1-4, with a possible D match to TRBD1 (5 bases). Trimming cost V 3 bases and J 7 bases, with 15 bases left between them. Germline CDR1 is SGHTA and CDR2 is FQGNSA. CDR3 length: 15 amino acids. CDR3 loop: CASSLMEGSGEKLFF. DNA of the CDR3: TGTGCCAGCAGCTTGATGGAGGGGAGTGGTGAAAAACTGTTTTTT.

The V gene is TRBV7-3, the J gene TRBJ2-3; D remains ambiguous. Germline CDR1 SGHTA, CDR2 FQGTGA. This CDR3 spans 15 amino acids. V was pared by 2 bases and J by 0 bases, with 9 bases between. CDR3 in amino acids: CASSLFISSTDTQYF. In DNA, the CDR3 is TGTGCCAGCAGCTTATTCATTTCTAGCACAGATACGCAGTATTTT. The whole variable domain, remainder taken from reference TRBV7-3 and TRBJ2-3, is GAGVSQTPSNKVTEKGKYVELRCDPISGHTALYWYRQSLGQGPEFLIYFQGTGAADDSGLPNDRFFAVRPEGSVSTLKIQRTERGDSAVYLCASSLFISSTDTQYFGPGTRLTVL.

This clone was observed a handful of times. This CDR3 is also generated by other DNA sequences in the sample. The J gene is TRBJ1-1, the V gene TRBV18; TRBD1 matches at 9 bases. The V segment lost 1 base and the J segment 3 bases; nucleotides outside the gene matches: 0. This CDR3 has 14 residues. Germline V gene lookup returns CDR1 KGHSH and CDR2 LQKENI. CDR3 in amino acids: CASSPRTGDTEAFF. In DNA, the CDR3 is TGTGCCAGCTCACCACGGACAGGGGACACTGAAGCTTTCTTT.

Note on this clone: The same CDR3 can be traced to other DNA sequences in this sample. The V gene is TRBV18, the J gene TRBJ2-7; tentatively, D is TRBD1 (6 bases). With 2 bases removed from V and 0 bases from J, the gap between germline ends came to 8 bases. This CDR3 comprises 14 residues. The germline V gene has CDR1 KGHSH and CDR2 LQKENI. CDR3 nucleotides: TGTGCCAGCTCACCAGGGACAAGCTCCTACGAGCAGTACTTC. Amino acids: CASSPGTSSYEQYF.

This clone appeared a single time. This rearrangement joins TRBV11-2 to TRBJ1-1; 7 nucleotides align to TRBD1. There are 13 residues in the CDR3. Trimming removed 6 bases from V and 6 bases from J; junction bases left unmatched: 7. CDR1 is SGHAT and CDR2 is FQNNGV in the germline V gene. CDR3 DNA: TGTGCCAGCAGGAGACCGGGACAGCCTGAAGCTTTCTTT. It codes for CASRRPGQPEAFF.

The chain combines TRBV6-5 with TRBJ2-7, with D perhaps TRBD2 (6 bases). Deletions cut 4 bases from V and 5 bases from J, with 15 bases between. This CDR3 contains 14 residues. The germline V gene encodes CDR1 MNHEY and CDR2 SVGAGI. CDR3 sequence: CASSFRDSSHEQYF. The DNA for the CDR3 is TGTGCCAGCAGTTTTCGGGACTCATCCCACGAGCAGTACTTC.

V usage is TRBV4-1 and J usage is TRBJ2-4, with D possibly being TRBD1 (6 bases). The germline V gene encodes CDR1 MGHRA and CDR2 YSYEKL. This CDR3 comprises 14 residues. Trimming took off 9 bases at V and 0 bases at J, with 12 bases between the two ends. The CDR3 coding sequence is TGCGCCAGGAGGACAGATCTAGCCAAAAACATTCAGTACTTC. It is translated as CARRTDLAKNIQYF.